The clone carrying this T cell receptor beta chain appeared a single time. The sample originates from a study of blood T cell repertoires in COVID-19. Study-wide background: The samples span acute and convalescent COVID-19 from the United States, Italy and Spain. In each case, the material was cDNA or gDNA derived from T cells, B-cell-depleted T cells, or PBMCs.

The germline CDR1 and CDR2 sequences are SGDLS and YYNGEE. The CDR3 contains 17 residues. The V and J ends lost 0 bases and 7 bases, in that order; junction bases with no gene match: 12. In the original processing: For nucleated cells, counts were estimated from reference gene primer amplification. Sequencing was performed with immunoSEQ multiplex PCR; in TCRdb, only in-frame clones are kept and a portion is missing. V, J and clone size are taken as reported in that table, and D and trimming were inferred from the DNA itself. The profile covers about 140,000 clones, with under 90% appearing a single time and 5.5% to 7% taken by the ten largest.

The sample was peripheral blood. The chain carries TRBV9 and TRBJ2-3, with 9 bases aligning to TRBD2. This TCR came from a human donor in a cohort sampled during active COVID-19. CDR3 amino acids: CASSVERGSGGPYTQYF. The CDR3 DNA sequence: TGTGCCAGCAGCGTAGAGCGTGGTAGCGGGGGCCCATATACGCAGTATTTT.